This TCR beta chain comes out of a study of immune evolution from preneoplasia to lung adenocarcinoma. The table came from immunoSEQ multiplex PCR; TCRdb's copy has only in-frame clones and leaves some out. The table lists just over 4,000 clones, about four fifths of them singletons. Trimming took off 5 bases at V and 9 bases at J, with 11 bases between the two ends. Germline V CDR1 and CDR2: SGHAT, FQNNGV. This CDR3 comprises 12 residues. Study findings and constraints: Clonality was highest in normal lung, lower in later-stage lesions apparently. From normal lung to invasive adenocarcinoma, top clone frequencies appeared to decrease.

This clone was counted a few times. The antigen is undetermined. The sample was FFPE adjacent normal lung tissue. This chain connects TRBV11-2 to TRBJ2-1, with D unresolved. This receptor was taken from an older donor with lung adenocarcinoma. The CDR3 sequence is CASSIYVGEQFF. CDR3 DNA sequence: TGTGCCAGCAGCATATATGTTGGTGAGCAGTTCTTC.